One sample yielded the 27 T cell receptor beta chains listed below, sequenced in a study of OX40 agonist ivuxolimab in advanced cancers. Assay: immunoSEQ multiplex PCR; the TCRdb copy retains only in-frame clones and omits some. The table shows tens of thousands of clones, with around nine tenths occurring only once. This material consisted of CD4+ or CD8+ T cells sorted from blood, taken in a trial of the OX40 agonist ivuxolimab. The receptor source for this set is an adult with an advanced solid tumor such as melanoma, head and neck, liver or kidney cancer.

The chain combines TRBV6-5 with TRBJ2-2; perhaps TRBD1 as D (5 bases). This CDR3 has 16 residues. Trimming shortened V by 4 bases and J by 5 bases, and 17 bases separated the two germline ends. The V gene's germline CDR1 is MNHEY and CDR2 SVGAGI. Written as DNA, the CDR3 is TGTGCCAGCAGTTTTTCCTTACCTCAGGGAACCGGGGAGCTGTTTTTT. Encoded protein: CASSFSLPQGTGELFF.

This clone was counted a single time. The J gene is TRBJ2-1, the V gene TRBV9, with D perhaps matching TRBD2 (5 bases). There are 15 residues in the CDR3. The germline V gene encodes CDR1 SGDLS and CDR2 YYNGEE. V was shortened by 5 bases and J by 1 base, with 13 bases between the two germline ends. The CDR3 protein is CASSIGLASYNEQFF. The CDR3 region has the DNA TGTGCCAGCAGTATCGGACTGGCGTCCTACAATGAGCAGTTCTTC.

This clone was picked up one time. The rearrangement links TRBV19 to TRBJ2-3; D could derive from TRBD1 or TRBD2 (6 bases each). The CDR3 runs to 15 residues. Trimming cost V 1 base and J 1 base, with 9 bases left between them. Looked up from germline, CDR1 is LNHDA and CDR2 is SQIVND (reference sequence). CDR3 sequence reads: CASSIGGAGTDTQYF. CDR3 in DNA: TGTGCCAGTAGTATAGGGGGGGCCGGCACAGATACGCAGTATTTT.

This chain links TRBV6-5 with TRBJ2-7; 10 bases map to TRBD2. The germline gives CDR1 MNHEY, CDR2 SVGAGI. CDR3 size: 14 residues. V dropped 7 bases and J dropped 0; count of bases not matched to a gene: 3. In nucleotides, the CDR3 is TGTGCCAGCAAGCGGGAGGGCCTCTCCTACGAGCAGTACTTC. Translating it yields CASKREGLSYEQYF.

For the CDR3, the DNA is TGTGCCAGCAGCCCGGGAACTAGCGGGGCTAGCACAGATACGCAGTATTTT. It translates to CASSPGTSGASTDTQYF. The J gene is TRBJ2-3, the V gene TRBV11-3; 10 bases match TRBD2. The CDR3 is 17 residues long. J gave up 0 bases and V 5 bases, and 8 bases lay outside the gene matches. The V gene's germline CDR1 is SGHNT and CDR2 YENEEA. The full variable domain, rest sourced from reference TRBV11-3 and TRBJ2-3, is EAGVVQSPRYKIIEKKQPVAFWCNPISGHNTLYWYLQNLGQGPELLIRYENEEAVDDSQLPKDRFSAERLKGVDSTLKIQPAELGDSAVYLCASSPGTSGASTDTQYFGPGTRLTVL.

CDR3 DNA sequence: TGTGCCAGCAGCTTGCGCGGGTACGAGCAGTACTTC. Translating it yields CASSLRGYEQYF. The chain recombines TRBV5-6 with TRBJ2-7; D may be TRBD2 (5 bases). V dropped 1 base and J dropped 4 bases, with 6 bases sitting between them. The CDR3 is 12 amino acids. Germline loops: CDR1 SGHDT, CDR2 YYEEEE. Full variable domain (outside the CDR3, taken from reference TRBV5-6 and TRBJ2-7): DAGVTQSPTHLIKTRGQQVTLRCSPKSGHDTVSWYQQALGQGPQFIFQYYEEEERQRGNFPDRFSGHQFPNYSSELNVNALLLGDSALYLCASSLRGYEQYFGPGTRLTVT.

The chain is built from TRBV28 and TRBJ2-1; TRBD2 matches at 12 bases. Germline V gives CDR1 MDHEN, CDR2 SYDVKM. V gave up 11 bases and J gave up 9 bases; unmatched junction bases: 8. This CDR3 spans 13 amino acids. CDR3 sequence reads: CAARTSGITEQFF. CDR3 DNA: TGTGCCGCCCGGACTAGCGGGATAACTGAGCAGTTCTTC.

The chain uses TRBV30 and TRBJ2-7; TRBD1 aligns across 9 bases. Germline values: CDR1 GTSNPN, CDR2 SVGIG (reference sequence). This CDR3 comprises 14 residues. Trimming took 2 bases from V and 8 from J; bases not matched to a gene: 10. The CDR3 loop is CAWSTGQGAEKQYF. The CDR3 DNA is TGTGCCTGGAGTACGGGACAGGGAGCAGAGAAGCAGTACTTC.

The chain is built from TRBV18 and TRBJ2-2; D is unclear. The V end was cut by 1 base, the J end by 5 bases, with 8 bases between. The CDR3 sequence is 14 residues long. Germline V gene sequence: CDR1 KGHSH, CDR2 LQKENI. The CDR3: CASSPQGTTGELFF. CDR3 DNA: TGTGCCAGCTCACCACAGGGTACGACCGGGGAGCTGTTTTTT.

The chain couples TRBV4-3 to TRBJ2-2; TRBD1 matches 9 bases. CDR3 length: 16 amino acids. Losses at the gene ends were 3 bases for V and 2 bases for J; bases not matched to a gene: 4. CDR1 is LGHNA and CDR2 is YSLEER in the germline V gene. In DNA, the CDR3 is TGCGCCAGCAGCCACGGACAGGGGCACAACACCGGGGAGCTGTTTTTT. Translating gives CASSHGQGHNTGELFF.

V and J are TRBV7-6 and TRBJ2-1; 9 bases fit TRBD2. V lost 1 base and J lost 0; bases outside the gene matches: 1. From germline, CDR1 is SGHVS and CDR2 FNYEAQ. The CDR3 runs 16 residues. As DNA, the CDR3 is TGTGCCAGCAGCTTAGTAGCGGGAGTCTCCTACAATGAGCAGTTCTTC. Amino acid sequence: CASSLVAGVSYNEQFF.

The chain carries TRBV6-5 and TRBJ1-5, with D perhaps matching TRBD1 (5 bases). The CDR3 has 15 residues. V lost 2 bases and J 4 bases, leaving 12 bases between the germline ends. The germline V gene has CDR1 MNHEY and CDR2 SVGAGI. The CDR3 sequence: CASSYGRGGNQPQHF. The CDR3 nucleotides are TGTGCCAGCAGTTACGGGAGGGGCGGGAATCAGCCCCAGCATTTT.

The rearrangement uses TRBV2 and TRBJ1-2; weak D call: TRBD1 (5 bases). The germline V gene encodes CDR1 SNHLY and CDR2 FYNNEI. V was trimmed by 4 bases and J by 0 bases, leaving 12 bases between them. This CDR3 comprises 15 residues. The CDR3 DNA reads TGTGCCAGCAGTGGACTTAGGGGCGCTAACTATGGCTACACCTTC. Translation: CASSGLRGANYGYTF.

This rearrangement joins TRBV7-2 to TRBJ2-1; 12 nucleotides line up with TRBD2. V trimming: 6 bases; J trimming: 6 bases; junction bases outside the gene matches: 6. Germline V lookup: CDR1 SGHTA, CDR2 FQGNSA. The CDR3 has 15 amino acids. The CDR3 nucleotides read TGTGCCAGCAGATTGGGACTAGCGGGTGTCAATGAGCAGTTCTTC. Protein sequence: CASRLGLAGVNEQFF.

This chain links TRBV7-2 with TRBJ1-5, with no clear D. The CDR3 spans 15 residues. V dropped 1 base and J dropped 6 bases, with 13 bases sitting between them. The germline CDR1 and CDR2 sequences are SGHTA and FQGNSA. CDR3 coding DNA: TGTGCCAGCAGCTTAGTGATCGGGGTAACTCAGCCCCAGCATTTT. This encodes CASSLVIGVTQPQHF.

The chain carries TRBV30 and TRBJ2-5; D not certain. Germline CDR1 reads GTSNPN; CDR2 reads SVGIG (reference sequence). There are 13 residues in the CDR3. The V end lost 4 bases, the J end lost 5 bases, and 14 bases lay between the germline ends. This CDR3 reads CAWNGYVVETQYF. The CDR3 DNA sequence: TGTGCCTGGAATGGTTATGTAGTGGAGACCCAGTACTTC. The entire variable domain, with the rest obtained from reference TRBV30 and TRBJ2-5, is as follows: SQTIHQWPATLVQPVGSPLSLECTVEGTSNPNLYWYRQAAGRGLQLLFYSVGIGQISSEVPQNLSASRPQDRQFILSSKKLLLSDSGFYLCAWNGYVVETQYFGPGTRLLVL.

The gene calls are TRBV20-1 and TRBJ1-1, with D hard to call. CDR3 length: 10 residues. Germline CDR1 reads DFQATT; CDR2 reads SNEGSKA (reference sequence). V gave up 2 bases and J gave up 8 bases, with 6 bases separating them. In nucleotides, the CDR3 is TGCAGTGCTAGAAGAGGGGAAGCTTTCTTT. Protein product: CSARRGEAFF.

This clone occurred a few times. The rearrangement uses TRBV11-2 and TRBJ1-2; no reliable D call. Trimming removed 0 bases at V and 4 bases at J, with 12 bases between. This CDR3 region has 15 residues. CDR1 and CDR2 from the germline V gene are SGHAT and FQNNGV. CDR3 residues: CASSLDLVTSYGYTF. In nucleotides, the CDR3 is TGTGCCAGCAGCTTAGATCTCGTCACGTCCTATGGCTACACCTTC.

The CDR3 spells CASRLPGLAGEKTYNEQFF. The CDR3 nucleotides read TGTGCCAGCAGACTCCCGGGACTAGCGGGAGAGAAGACCTACAATGAGCAGTTCTTC. The genes are TRBV7-9 and TRBJ2-1; the match to TRBD2 covers 14 bases. Losses at the gene ends were 6 bases for V and 2 bases for J; bases not matched to a gene: 12. The CDR3 sequence is 19 residues long. CDR1 and CDR2 (germline): SEHNR, FQNEAQ (reference sequence).

The chain uses TRBV15 and TRBJ2-7; 8 bases map to TRBD2. CDR1 and CDR2 (germline): LNHNV, YYDKDF (reference sequence). CDR3 size: 15 residues. The J segment lost 9 bases and the V segment lost 0 bases, leaving 10 bases of the junction unmatched. CDR3 region: CATSRDLSGSAWQYF. CDR3 bases: TGTGCCACCAGCAGAGACCTCAGCGGGAGCGCATGGCAGTACTTC.

This chain links TRBV5-1 with TRBJ2-5, with D tentatively TRBD2 (6 bases). The CDR3 contains 14 residues. Looked up from germline, CDR1 is SGHRS and CDR2 is YFSETQ. V lost 3 bases to trimming and J lost 5 bases, with 14 bases between them. The DNA for the CDR3 is TGCGCCAGCAGCTCGACTAGTTCGGCGGAGACCCAGTACTTC. Amino acid sequence: CASSSTSSAETQYF.

CDR3 sequence (DNA): TGTGCCAGCAGCTTAAAGACCCATTCCCTAGCGGATCACAATGAGCAGTTCTTC. Encoded protein: CASSLKTHSLADHNEQFF. The chain couples TRBV7-9 to TRBJ2-1; 7 positions agree with TRBD2. Germline trimming cut 2 bases from V and 5 bases from J; bases unmatched to any gene: 15. The CDR3 has 18 amino acids. CDR1 is SEHNR, CDR2 FQNEAQ, per germline (reference sequence).

The rearrangement uses TRBV4-3 and TRBJ2-7, with D perhaps assigned TRBD1 or TRBD2 (5 bases each). Trimming stripped 1 base from V and 2 bases from J, with 15 bases between. Germline CDR1 is LGHNA and CDR2 is YSLEER. The CDR3 covers 16 residues. In DNA form, the CDR3 reads TGCGCCAGCAGCCAAGGGGGTGGGACGGCCGCCTACGAGCAGTACTTC. Residues: CASSQGGGTAAYEQYF.

V and J are TRBV15 and TRBJ2-2; D is uncertain. The length of the CDR3 is 14 residues. Germline values: CDR1 LNHNV, CDR2 YYDKDF (reference sequence). V shed 1 base and J shed 7 bases, with 10 bases lying between them. The CDR3 region is CATSRVVDFGELFF. In DNA form, the CDR3 reads TGTGCCACCAGCAGAGTGGTCGACTTCGGGGAGCTGTTTTTT.

The CDR3 loop is CATSRDREFDTEAFF. The CDR3 DNA is TGTGCCACCAGCAGGGACCGGGAATTCGACACTGAAGCTTTCTTT. This rearrangement joins TRBV15 to TRBJ1-1; D gene uncertain. The CDR3 covers 15 residues. The germline gives CDR1 LNHNV, CDR2 YYDKDF (reference sequence). V lost 3 bases, J lost 3 bases, and 14 bases lay in between.

The chain combines TRBV5-1 with TRBJ2-3; unclear D gene. This CDR3 comprises 15 residues. Germline assignment: CDR1 SGHRS and CDR2 YFSETQ. Trimming pared 0 bases from V and 1 base from J, leaving 9 bases between. CDR3 sequence reads: CASSLAWPGTDTQYF. In DNA, the CDR3 is TGCGCCAGCAGCTTGGCGTGGCCGGGCACAGATACGCAGTATTTT.

The genes are TRBV6-5 and TRBJ2-1, with TRBD2 matching 10 bases. J lost 9 bases, V lost 4 bases, and 6 bases had no gene match. CDR3 length: 14 residues. Germline values: CDR1 MNHEY, CDR2 SVGAGI. The chain's CDR3 is CASSSTLAGTEQFF. The DNA for the CDR3 is TGTGCCAGCAGTTCCACACTAGCGGGAACTGAGCAGTTCTTC.